A single sample is the source of the 5 T cell receptor beta chains below, sequenced in a study of CD8+CD57+ T cells in acquired aplastic anemia. Using genomic DNA as the template, TCR beta VDJ and CDR3 profiling was carried out. TCRdb fed the reads into MiXCR, producing one record per CDR3 protein. The table lists about 420,000 distinct CDR3 sequences, about two thirds of them singletons. What was sequenced was sorted CD4+, CD8+, or CD8+CD57+ T cells (not recorded which) from PBMCs. The receptors here all came from a human donor in good health, serving as a control.

This clonotype was detected only a few times. The chain carries TRBV2 and TRBJ1-1; maybe TRBD1 (6 bases). Germline V gene data show CDR1 as SNHLY and CDR2 as FYNNEI. Trimming took off 6 bases at V and 3 bases at J, with 14 bases between the two ends. The CDR3 covers 14 residues. In DNA form, the CDR3 reads TGTGCCAGCAGAGGGGGACTTAGGGACACTGAAGCTTTCTTT. Its protein is CASRGGLRDTEAFF.

As to this clonotype: The CDR3 does not end in the conserved phenylalanine or tryptophan, so this is likely a read error. The DNA is left out, because the CDR3 cannot be placed on it with certainty; the CDR3 is given as TCRdb lists it. V is TRBV19 and J is TRBJ2-3; the D call TRBD1 from the table was never checked on the DNA. The germline CDR1 and CDR2 sequences are LNHDA and SQIVND (reference sequence). The CDR3 extends over 16 residues, inclusive of both ends. The CDR3 reads CASSGKGAPRLHLRFV.

J is TRBJ2-3 and V is TRBV7-9; D is uncertain. CDR3 length equals 11 residues. Germline-derived CDR1 and CDR2 are SEHNR and FQNEAQ (reference sequence). V lost 7 bases and J 5 bases, leaving 7 bases between the germline ends. In DNA, the CDR3 is TGTGCCAGCACTTTTGTAGATACGCAGTATTTT. Encoded protein: CASTFVDTQYF.

This clonotype was found a few times. The chain joins TRBV5-6 to TRBJ2-2; TRBD2 might be the D (6 bases). Germline lookup yields CDR1 SGHDT and CDR2 YYEEEE. The CDR3 is made up of 18 amino acids. V was shortened by 4 bases and J by 1 base, with 20 bases between the two germline ends. CDR3 protein: CASSGGRWGVLNTGELFF. DNA of the CDR3: TGTGCCAGCAGCGGGGGGAGGTGGGGGGTTTTGAACACCGGGGAGCTGTTTTTT.

A remark on this clonotype: At one of its ends the junction is not consistent with the germline gene, which may arise from a read error. V usage is TRBV19 and J usage is TRBJ2-5; D ambiguous. The CDR3 spans 14 residues. Germline values: CDR1 LNHDA, CDR2 SQIVND (reference sequence). The CDR3 sequence: CASSIAPICYSYSF. In DNA, the CDR3 is TGTGCCAGTAGTATTGCTCCGATTTGCTATAGCTACTCCTTC.